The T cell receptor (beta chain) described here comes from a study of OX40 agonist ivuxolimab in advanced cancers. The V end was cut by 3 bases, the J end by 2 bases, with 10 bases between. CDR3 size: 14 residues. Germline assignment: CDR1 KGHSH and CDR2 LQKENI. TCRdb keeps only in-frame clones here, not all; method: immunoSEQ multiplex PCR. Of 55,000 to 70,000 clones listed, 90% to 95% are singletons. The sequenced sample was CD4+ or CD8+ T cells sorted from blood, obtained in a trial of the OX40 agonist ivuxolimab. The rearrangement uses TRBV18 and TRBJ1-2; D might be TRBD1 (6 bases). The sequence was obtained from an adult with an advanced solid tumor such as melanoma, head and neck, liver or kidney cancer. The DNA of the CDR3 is TGTGCCAGCTCACCTCGGACAGAGAACTATGGCTACACCTTC. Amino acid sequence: CASSPRTENYGYTF.